This TCR beta chain was retrieved from a study of cytomegalovirus exposure and HLA in healthy donors (dated by TCRdb to 2017 to 2019). For context, the study as a whole: An earlier analysis of some 500 of the donors reported 250 to 300 Gb of sequence data and 120 million or so unique TCR beta sequences from 150 million to 200 million T cells. The study profiled the T cell repertoires of hundreds of subjects by immunosequencing and related them to cytomegalovirus serostatus. The genetic ancestry cluster associated with self-reported Caucasian donors included 70% to 85% of the 398 genotyped donors. The study combined high-throughput TCR immunosequencing, statistical association of individual TCRs with disease status, and machine learning to predict cytomegalovirus infection status. Four to six DR-DQ haplotypes were handled as single units for association and clustering, since linkage in the cohort was strong. The study was designed to test whether signatures of past pathogen exposure could be identified by cataloging public T cell receptors. On average, roughly 200,000 unique TCR beta nucleotide sequences were sequenced per donor among 398 genotyped donors of the cohort, with 15% to 20% of those sequences being non-productive. Rather than using new phenotypic data, the later analysis identified candidate immune exposures from TCR beta sequences and from how often those sequences occurred across donors. In a later genetic analysis, genome-wide SNP genotypes for about 65% of the roughly 670 donors were used, and that subset was treated as a discovery cohort. All discovery cohort repertoires had been generated using a single sequencing platform. A separate validation cohort of some 130 different subjects was used in addition to the approximately 700-subject first cohort. Donor age, sex, ethnicity and CMV serostatus were compiled together with the repertoire data. The number of typed donors differed by locus: roughly 620-640 for A, B, C, DRB1 and DQB1; 500 to 550 for DQA1; over 600 for DPA1; and 400 to 480 for DPB1. In a later analysis, previously published TCR beta repertoires from about 640 donors were re-analyzed and high-resolution HLA genotyping was added so that TCR occurrence patterns could be studied. In an earlier analysis of over 550 of the donors, high-throughput TCR beta sequencing was used to judge whether each TCR beta V gene segment behaved as functional or pseudogenic. HLA typing included class I and class II loci at four-digit resolution. Approximately 310 gigabases of sequencing data and 80 million or so unique TCR sequences were included in an early release covering 550 to 650 HLA-typed donors.

The sample holds one count of this clone. Its antigen is currently not known. It has no much larger one-base neighbor in the sample; base qualities were not kept. The cohort comprised around 690 healthy bone marrow donors. At the time of sampling, every cohort member was nominally healthy, though immune exposures that went unrecorded were likely present. The donor tested CMV seronegative, placing the donor among the roughly 340 seronegative members of the cohort. A peripheral blood sample was collected from each donor, and TCR beta sequencing was performed on peripheral blood mononuclear cells. Genomic DNA was extracted from the blood cell samples with the Qiagen DNeasy Blood Extraction Kit. The method behind the library was the immunoSEQ multiplex PCR assay. For the multiplex PCR, a mixture combining 60 forward primers for TCR Vbeta segments and 13 reverse primers for TCR Jbeta segments was used. The CDR3 region of rearranged TCR beta genes was amplified from genomic DNA by a multiplex PCR assay. On the Illumina HiSeq System, the amplified TCR beta libraries were sequenced as 87-base-pair reads. Regarding the original processing steps: Across the 700 or so repertoires, a later analysis counted roughly 84 million unique TCR beta chains, 9.5 million to 13 million of which were shared by at least two donors. Raw reads were error-corrected and collapsed into unique sequences with a nearest-neighbor algorithm that merged closely related sequences to remove PCR and sequencing errors. CDR3 sequences were aligned to IMGT reference sequences to assign V, D and J gene segments. For a sequence to be retained, at least a six-nucleotide match to both a V gene segment and a J gene segment was required. Rearrangements were called productive when the CDR3 lacked stop codons and stayed in frame with V and J; all others were non-productive. Following IMGT convention, CDR3 was defined as the stretch from the second conserved V-encoded cysteine up to the conserved J-encoded phenylalanine. In an earlier analysis of around 540 of the donors, sequences lacking an unambiguous match to a single V gene segment were excluded. An earlier analysis of a few hundred of the donors called V segments functional above 56.7% productive rearrangements and segregating when the between-donor standard deviation exceeded 5%. A statistical classification framework was developed to diagnose cytomegalovirus status using the catalog of TCR beta chain sequences. In a later analysis, V and J genes were assigned by comparing TCR nucleotide sequences against IMGT/GENE-DB human TR gene sequences. In a later analysis, CDR3 sequences and most-parsimonious VDJ recombination scenarios were assigned using the TCRdist pipeline. In a later analysis, each TCR beta chain was defined by its CDR3 amino acid sequence together with its V-gene family, and reads lacking a unique V-gene family were excluded. A later analysis removed several hundred highly shared, low-generation-probability nucleotide sequences to deal with suspected cross-contamination and a sequencing artifact. A later analysis calculated a clonal expansion index for each public chain from normalized within-repertoire ranks of inferred template counts. A later analysis computed generation probabilities with a VDJ recombination model fitted to out-of-frame rearrangements, and checked the results against IGoR. A later analysis scored TCR-TCR, TCR-HLA and TCR-CMV co-occurrence with hypergeometric tests, applying a repertoire-size bias correction to TCR pairs. A later analysis estimated false discovery rates by permuting HLA or CMV assignments 20 times. In a later analysis, co-occurring TCRs were grouped using DBSCAN, with TCRdist sequence similarity added in when clustering inside HLA-allele-positive subsets. Co-occurrence clustering excluded repertoires with fewer than 30,000 or more than 120,000 public chains, plus five with anomalous nucleotide sharing. The table was pulled from immuneACCESS by TCRdb, which kept in-frame rearrangements only. Such tables lose some clones; where checked, under half of the loss comes from unresolved V genes, and the rest has no known cause. V and J calls and clone size are as listed in that table; D and trimming were resolved from the DNA. Counted in this sample were over 80,000 clones; 78% of them appeared once. Of the sample, 2.5% to 4% falls within the top ten clones.

V is cut back by 5 bases and J by 5 bases, with 6 bases in the junction unmatched. Its CDR3 holds 14 amino acids, cysteine through phenylalanine. Of the read, only the CDR3 DNA is kept; its 42 bases are in frame from base 1. CDR1 SGHAT and CDR2 FQNNGV were looked up in the germline V gene. What the authors observed across the whole study: The cohort was sequenced for TCR beta chains only, and without alpha or paired-chain data the features that could be detected were limited. Several of the top co-occurrence clusters appeared to be linked to parvovirus B19, influenza, CMV and Epstein-Barr virus, according to a later analysis. Sequencing depth was assumed to be roughly uniform across donors in the presence/absence analyses, though that assumption may not hold. According to the authors, the approach could potentially be generalized to other disease states and immunological phenotypes. CMV serostatus was the only immune exposure information available for the cohort. Because the 87-base-pair reads could not distinguish some IMGT-functional V segments, including TRBV6-2 and TRBV6-3, those segments were excluded. A later analysis found that TCR association rates varied across HLA loci, with DRB1 alleles showing the most associated TCRs and HLA-C alleles the fewest. Compared with the roughly 700-donor mean, donors in an Asian-associated ancestry cluster had fewer N-insertions in productive TCRs, according to a later genetic analysis. Across donors, most TCR sequences were observed very rarely, whereas some public TCRs were present in many individuals. Over 15 rarely observed V segments, including chromosome 9 orphons, were excluded from the earlier analysis of about 610 of the donors because counts were too low. A few of the identified cytomegalovirus-associated TCR beta chains were confirmed in vitro to be specific for cytomegalovirus antigens. In a later analysis, HLA-associated TCR beta chains showed more clonal expansion and lower generation probabilities than non-associated chains that were equally common. Correlated functional status among segregating V segments might be attributable to linkage disequilibrium, but an unknown experimental factor could not be ruled out. A later analysis found that most CMV-associated TCR beta chains appeared HLA-restricted, with HLA associations seemingly driven largely by CMV exposure. In a later analysis, 16,951 TCR beta sequences were associated with specific HLA alleles at a false discovery rate of 0.05. An earlier analysis of approximately 540 of the donors showed that most TCR beta V segments appeared in productive rearrangements either about 87% or about 30% of the time, which broadly matched IMGT annotations. The study listed 164 TCR beta chains as associated with cytomegalovirus. In both the original and validation cohorts, the classifier was reported to diagnose cytomegalovirus status with high specificity and sensitivity. A further reported finding was that TCR beta sequences accurately predicted the HLA-A and HLA-B alleles for most subjects in the first cohort. A group of highly shared sequence variants was considered likely to be a technical artifact of the sequencing pipeline. HLA typing was unavailable for some donors at each locus, so association tests used only the typed subset. When HLA alleles, especially DR and DQ, strongly co-occurred, TCR associations were difficult to assign to individual alleles. In a later genetic analysis, a missense DCLRE1C variant was associated with V-gene and J-gene trimming of TCR beta chains, and the association was replicated in an independent cohort.

Sequenced input: PBMCs. The source is a woman between 40 and 55 years old in good health and CMV-seronegative. This chain joins TRBV11-2 to TRBJ1-5; 7 bases in the junction line up with TRBD1. The CDR3 protein sequence reads: CASSLGTVDQPQHF. The nucleotides are TGTGCCAGCAGCCTAGGGACAGTAGATCAGCCCCAGCATTTT.